This TCR beta chain was recorded in a study of beta chain features in type 1 diabetes (dated 2018 in TCRdb). For the study in its entirety: Patients and healthy donors did not differ in mean age, gender distribution, total cell number or subset yield. Regulatory and stem cell-like memory subsets were obtained from only 8 patients and roughly 8 healthy donors, while naive and central memory subsets were obtained from all 30 or so donors. A total of 90 million to 140 million sorted cells were examined across all samples, and RNA yield correlated strongly with the number of cells per subset. In the study, recently diagnosed type 1 diabetes patients and matched healthy donors were compared on the TCRB repertoires of their sorted circulating CD4+ T cell subsets.

This clone appeared a few times. Its cognate antigen has yet to be identified. One base away there is no much larger clone; base qualities are not given. The entire amount of isolated RNA was reverse transcribed using the High Capacity cDNA Reverse Transcription Kit, so the sequenced TCRB transcripts were expressed ones. Deep immunoSEQ sequencing was applied to naive, central memory and regulatory T cell samples, giving an average of roughly 3.5 million total reads per sample. Sorted cells were lysed in RLT buffer and RNA was extracted with DNase-treated RNeasy Micro or Mini kits, depending on cell number. To prevent cross-contamination, each cell subset was processed individually, whereas patient and healthy donor samples were processed jointly. The immunoSEQ multiplex PCR was used to amplify TCRB sequences from cDNA, yielding 87-bp fragments that span the CDR3 region. The amplicons were sequenced using the Illumina HiSeq platform. Processing in the source paper ran as follows. Synthetic template baselines were used to correct PCR bias computationally, reads within Hamming distance 2 were collapsed, and singletons that could not be merged were discarded. By aligning reads against IMGT, V, D and J genes, CDR3 length, and insertions or deletions at six rearrangement sites were assigned. Within each subset, clonotype counts were normalized to sorted cell number, after which true diversity and Gini coefficients were computed with the tcR R package. The overlap coefficient, calculated on TCRB nucleotide sequences, was used to quantify repertoire sharing. Out-of-frame TCRB sequences from naive cells were analyzed to stand in for the pre-selection repertoire. This is the immuneACCESS table as TCRdb keeps it, with only in-frame sequences that have V and J called. A part of the clones is gone; compared with another copy, unresolved V genes explain less than half, and the rest is unexplained. The V and J calls and clone size were taken over from that table, and D and trimming were inferred from the DNA. This sample gives 900,000 or so clones in total; roughly a sixth of them show up just once. The top ten hold about 0.025% of the sample.

CDR3 length: 18 amino acids, cysteine to phenylalanine. Just CDR3 DNA is preserved here, 54 bases in frame from base 1. V gives up 5 bases and J gives up 0 bases, and the segment between their germline ends measures 19 bases. For CDR1 and CDR2, the germline V gene lists MDHEN and SYDVKM. From each donor, a single peripheral blood sample of around 120 mL on average was drawn into heparinised tubes. A BD FACSAria II was used to sort naive, central memory, regulatory and stem cell-like memory CD4+ T cells with a panel that included CD45RO, CCR7, CD25, CD127, CD95 and CD27. All sorted populations exceeded 95% purity. Right away, PBMCs were isolated by Lymphoprep density gradient centrifugation and were stained directly, with no culture step. Samples were stained and sorted in pairs, with one healthy donor and one patient per experiment, so that batch effects were minimized. The full study reports these points: Because small numbers of individuals were included in the HLA sub-analyses, any influence of HLA type on TCRB rearrangement was left unresolved. Shorter templates might be favored by PCR, yet because patient and control samples were amplified and corrected together, any such skew would affect both groups equally. In all four CD4+ subsets, TCRB CDR3 length was moderately but significantly shorter in type 1 diabetes patients. At VDJ recombination sites, patients with type 1 diabetes made fewer insertions and deleted more nucleotides, a pattern implying thymic rearrangement abnormalities. Naive, central memory and regulatory TCRB repertoires appeared to be more similar among patients than among healthy donors. Sequencing cDNA rather than genomic DNA could over-represent highly expressing activated cells, although activation and CD3 levels did not differ between groups.

The receptor's source is a woman younger than 35 in good health. Sample: naive CD4+ T cells from blood. Taken with the paper, the label for cell subset or site translates to: true naive CD4+ T cells. The rearranged chain carries TRBV28 and TRBJ2-2, and possibly TRBD2, on 6 matching bases. The bases are TGTGCCAGCAGTCCTTGGGACTCTAGCTTCGCGAACACCGGGGAGCTGTTTTTT. Its translation is CASSPWDSSFANTGELFF.